This T cell receptor beta chain derives from a study of PD-L1 blockade in urothelial cancer. About the study: Samples came from 3 weeks, at the second dose, and 6 weeks into treatment. Blood samples had a median of around 150,000 T cells. Overall study findings and caveats: Durable benefit accompanied greater 3-week expansion of tumor-associated blood clones.

Locally advanced or metastatic urothelial carcinoma was diagnosed in the patients. This clone was counted a few times. No antigen is known for it. Germline CDR1 SGHTA, CDR2 FQGNSA. The CDR3 extends over 13 amino acids. The V and J ends lost 0 bases and 7 bases respectively, with 9 bases between them. Libraries were prepared by immunoSEQ multiplex PCR; TCRdb keeps only in-frame clonotypes and omits some of them. The repertoire consists of more than 35,000 clones, with 82% occurring once and the leading ten covering under 4%. The sample in question was PBMCs, obtained around atezolizumab (anti-PD-L1) treatment. The chain links TRBV7-2 to TRBJ1-1; D possibly corresponds to TRBD1 (6 bases). This TCR derives from a man aged 70 or older with urothelial cancer. In DNA, the CDR3 is TGTGCCAGCAGCTTAGCTTCCAGGGGTGAAGCTTTCTTT. Its protein product is CASSLASRGEAFF.